The 18 T cell receptor beta chains presented below share a single source sample, sequenced in a study of OX40 agonist ivuxolimab in advanced cancers. TCRdb keeps only in-frame clones here, not all; method: immunoSEQ multiplex PCR. Among tens of thousands of clones listed, around 85% were seen once. The starting material was CD4+ or CD8+ T cells sorted from blood, obtained in a trial of the OX40 agonist ivuxolimab. The source is an adult with an advanced solid tumor such as melanoma, head and neck, liver or kidney cancer.

V gene TRBV15 combines with J gene TRBJ1-2; no clear D gene. CDR1 and CDR2 from the germline V gene are LNHNV and YYDKDF (reference sequence). Trimming left V 5 bases short and J 4 bases short, with 11 bases between. This CDR3 has 13 residues. The DNA for the CDR3 is TGTGCCACCAGCCTAGATGGACCCTATGGCTACACCTTC. It encodes CATSLDGPYGYTF.

The rearrangement uses TRBV11-2 and TRBJ1-4; D is unclear. This CDR3 is built from 15 residues. V was shortened by 3 bases and J by 5 bases, with 13 bases between the two germline ends. The germline V gene has CDR1 SGHAT and CDR2 FQNNGV. This chain's CDR3 is CASSLGALSNEKLFF. The CDR3 DNA is TGTGCCAGCAGCTTGGGTGCCCTAAGCAATGAAAAACTGTTTTTT.

The V and J genes are TRBV5-4 and TRBJ1-3; a possible D gene is TRBD1 (5 bases). With 1 base removed from V and 1 base from J, the gap between germline ends came to 9 bases. Germline V CDR1 and CDR2: SGHNT, YYREEE (reference sequence). This CDR3 spans 15 amino acids. The CDR3 region has the DNA TGTGCCAGCAGCTTGTTAGGGGATTCTGGAAACACCATATATTTT. Protein product: CASSLLGDSGNTIYF.

This clone was counted between two and nine times. The V call is TRBV6-5, the J call TRBJ1-1; weak D call: TRBD1 (6 bases). Germline CDR1 reads MNHEY; CDR2 reads SVGAGI. The CDR3 spans 12 residues. Trimming took off 11 bases at V and 1 base at J, with 11 bases between the two ends. Here the CDR3 reads CAGGQENTEAFF. CDR3 DNA sequence: TGTGCCGGGGGGCAGGAGAACACTGAAGCTTTCTTT.

V gene TRBV9 combines with J gene TRBJ1-1; D not certain. V was clipped by 3 bases and J by 2 bases, with 8 bases between them. This CDR3 has 13 amino acids. Germline CDR1 SGDLS, CDR2 YYNGEE. The DNA of the CDR3 is TGTGCCAGCAGCGCGGGTTCAAACACTGAAGCTTTCTTT. It yields the protein CASSAGSNTEAFF.

The genes are TRBV11-3 and TRBJ2-2, with D maybe TRBD1 (5 bases). Trimming shortened V by 1 base and J by 4 bases, and 13 bases separated the two germline ends. The V gene's germline CDR1 is SGHNT and CDR2 YENEEA. This CDR3 spans 16 amino acids. CDR3 region: CASSLGRGQATGELFF. The CDR3 nucleotides read TGTGCCAGCAGCTTAGGAAGGGGCCAGGCCACCGGGGAGCTGTTTTTT. Full variable domain (outside the CDR3, taken from reference TRBV11-3 and TRBJ2-2): EAGVVQSPRYKIIEKKQPVAFWCNPISGHNTLYWYLQNLGQGPELLIRYENEEAVDDSQLPKDRFSAERLKGVDSTLKIQPAELGDSAVYLCASSLGRGQATGELFFGEGSRLTVL.

This clone was picked up one time. V and J are TRBV5-1 and TRBJ1-3; maybe TRBD1 (5 bases). Trimming left V 4 bases short and J 8 bases short, with 13 bases between. Germline V gene lookup returns CDR1 SGHRS and CDR2 YFSETQ. The CDR3 loop spans 13 amino acids. CDR3 DNA: TGCGCCAGCAGCCCGGGACTGAGGGACACCATATATTTT. Its protein is CASSPGLRDTIYF.

The V gene is TRBV28, the J gene TRBJ1-4; TRBD1 agrees at 10 bases. From germline, CDR1 is MDHEN and CDR2 SYDVKM. V lost 5 bases, J lost 7 bases, and 7 bases stayed unmatched. CDR3 size: 15 residues. CDR3 sequence: CASSPPGQGIEKLFF. The CDR3 DNA reads TGTGCCAGCAGTCCCCCGGGACAGGGGATTGAAAAACTGTTTTTT.

The chain recombines TRBV19 with TRBJ1-5; D is undetermined. CDR1 is LNHDA and CDR2 is SQIVND in the germline V gene (reference sequence). There are 12 residues in the CDR3. V was shortened by 3 bases and J by 7 bases, with 7 bases between the two germline ends. The CDR3 DNA reads TGTGCCAGTAGTATGTCAAGGCAGCCCCAGCATTTT. Amino acid sequence: CASSMSRQPQHF.

V gene TRBV7-2 combines with J gene TRBJ2-2; 9 bases are shared with TRBD1. From germline, CDR1 is SGHTA and CDR2 FQGNSA. Trimming took 5 bases from V and 1 from J; bases not matched to a gene: 2. This CDR3 has 15 amino acids. The CDR3 loop reads CASSPGQGNTGELFF. The DNA of the CDR3 is TGTGCCAGCAGCCCGGGACAGGGGAACACCGGGGAGCTGTTTTTT.

This clone is medium-sized within its sample. The sample carries other DNA sequences with the same CDR3. The chain uses TRBV9 and TRBJ1-1; D gene unclear. The CDR3 runs to 13 residues. With 4 bases removed from V and 0 bases from J, the gap between germline ends came to 7 bases. The germline V gene has CDR1 SGDLS and CDR2 YYNGEE. This chain's CDR3 is CASSFSMNTEAFF. The CDR3 DNA reads as TGTGCCAGCAGCTTCAGCATGAACACTGAAGCTTTCTTT.

This clone was seen more than once but under ten times. The CDR3: CASSEAPGGSGSPLHF. As DNA, the CDR3 is TGTGCCAGCAGTGAAGCGCCAGGAGGGTCCGGTTCACCCCTCCACTTT. The rearrangement links TRBV2 to TRBJ1-6; D gene uncertain. Germline V lookup: CDR1 SNHLY, CDR2 FYNNEI. The CDR3 loop spans 16 amino acids. V lost 0 bases to trimming and J lost 9 bases, with 15 bases between them.

The chain combines TRBV5-1 with TRBJ2-1; 9 bases are shared with TRBD2. This CDR3 region has 17 residues. V was pared by 2 bases and J by 10 bases, with 16 bases of the junction left unmatched. CDR1 is SGHRS, CDR2 YFSETQ, per germline. The CDR3 region is CASSFRGSGRPPGEQFF. In nucleotides, the CDR3 is TGCGCCAGCAGCTTCCGGGGAAGCGGGAGGCCCCCTGGGGAGCAGTTCTTC.

The rearrangement uses TRBV19 and TRBJ2-7, with no clear D. In germline, CDR1 is LNHDA, CDR2 SQIVND (reference sequence). CDR3 length: 14 residues. The ends were cut back, 2 bases at V and 0 bases at J, with 8 bases in the middle. The CDR3 sequence is CASSILSSSYEQYF. DNA of the CDR3: TGTGCCAGTAGTATACTGTCGAGCTCCTACGAGCAGTACTTC.

The chain is built from TRBV7-2 and TRBJ2-2; TRBD1 matches 7 bases. This CDR3 has 16 amino acids. Germline-derived CDR1 and CDR2 are SGHTA and FQGNSA. J lost 1 base, V lost 4 bases, and 6 bases had no gene match. Here the CDR3 DNA reads TGTGCCAGCAGCTCTACCAGGGGGATGAACACCGGGGAGCTGTTTTTT. It yields the protein CASSSTRGMNTGELFF.

This sequence joins TRBV7-9 and TRBJ2-5; 13 bases align to TRBD2. CDR1 SEHNR and CDR2 FQNEAQ come from the germline V gene (reference sequence). CDR3 size: 18 residues. Trimming took 0 bases from V and 5 from J; bases not matched to a gene: 9. The CDR3 protein is CASSLAGWTSGRGETQYF. The CDR3 nucleotides read TGTGCCAGCAGCTTAGCGGGGTGGACTAGCGGGAGAGGTGAGACCCAGTACTTC.

The V gene is TRBV7-6, the J gene TRBJ2-1, with 9 nucleotides matching TRBD2. Germline lookup yields CDR1 SGHVS and CDR2 FNYEAQ. CDR3 length equals 15 residues. Losses at the gene ends were 4 bases for V and 8 bases for J; bases not matched to a gene: 9. CDR3 protein: CASSSRGGGAHEQFF. Written as DNA, the CDR3 is TGTGCCAGCAGCTCTAGGGGCGGGGGGGCGCATGAGCAGTTCTTC.

The chain carries TRBV7-3 and TRBJ2-2, with 8 bases identical to TRBD1. V lost 5 bases, J lost 6 bases, and 11 bases stayed unmatched. Germline lookup yields CDR1 SGHTA and CDR2 FQGTGA. The CDR3 is made up of 16 amino acids. The CDR3: CASSERRTGLPGELFF. CDR3 bases: TGTGCCAGCAGCGAACGTAGGACAGGGTTACCCGGGGAGCTGTTTTTT.